A selection of T cell receptor beta chains follows, all from one sample in a study of Ad26.COV2.S vaccination and SARS-CoV-2 variants. Produced via immunoSEQ multiplex PCR; TCRdb's table is partial and in-frame only. The sample comprises 350,000 to 400,000 clones, about 85% of which are singletons, and approximately 3.7% rests with the top ten. Sequencing was performed on peripheral blood, taken in a trial of Ad26.COV2.S vaccine versus placebo. These receptors were obtained from a person between 18 and 59 years old who received the Ad26.COV2.S COVID-19 vaccine or a placebo. The CDR3 runs from the conserved cysteine through the conserved F or W. Each record gives: V gene, J gene, CDR3 length, D gene, clone size, CDR3 protein, CDR3 DNA. D genes are given only for firm matches. The size of a clone is reported for some rows only, either as once, few or many, or as a class for expanded clones.

TRBV5-8	TRBJ2-1	15	TRBD1	.	CASSSKGQGFNEQFF	TGTGCCAGCAGCTCAAAGGGACAGGGCTTCAATGAGCAGTTCTTC
TRBV15	TRBJ1-2	12	.	.	CATSREGHGYTF	TGTGCCACCAGCAGAGAAGGGCATGGCTACACCTTC
TRBV2	TRBJ1-2	13	.	.	CASSVEVPYGYTF	TGTGCCAGCAGTGTGGAGGTCCCCTATGGCTACACCTTC
TRBV29-1	TRBJ2-7	10	.	few	CSVEDIEQYF	TGCAGCGTTGAGGACATCGAGCAGTACTTC
TRBV5-4	TRBJ2-7	14	TRBD1	.	CASSWTGTGDEQYF	TGTGCCAGCAGCTGGACCGGGACAGGGGACGAGCAGTACTTC
TRBV10-2	TRBJ2-2	16	.	.	CASSETGGPGTGELFF	TGCGCCAGCAGTGAGACGGGGGGCCCTGGAACCGGGGAGCTGTTTTTT
TRBV7-6	TRBJ2-1	16	.	.	CASSLGTGSSYNEQFF	TGTGCCAGCAGCTTGGGAACAGGGAGCTCCTACAATGAGCAGTTCTTC
TRBV2	TRBJ1-1	17	TRBD1	.	CASTDLPRGQEGTEAFF	TGTGCCAGCACCGACCTTCCCCGGGGACAGGAGGGGACTGAAGCTTTCTTT
TRBV5-4	TRBJ2-3	16	TRBD2	.	CASSLGLAGEIDTQYF	TGTGCCAGCAGCCTTGGACTAGCGGGGGAAATAGATACGCAGTATTTT
TRBV2	TRBJ2-7	14	TRBD1	.	CASSRTGNSYEQYF	TGTGCCAGCAGCCGGACAGGGAACTCCTACGAGCAGTACTTC
TRBV7-2	TRBJ2-1	15	TRBD2	.	CASSLGRGVVNEQFF	TGTGCCAGCAGCTTAGGTCGGGGGGTCGTAAATGAGCAGTTCTTC
TRBV19	TRBJ1-4	14	TRBD1	.	CASTSGQGREKLFF	TGTGCCAGTACCTCGGGACAGGGAAGGGAAAAACTGTTTTTT
TRBV7-2	TRBJ1-2	14	.	.	CASSLGGINTGYTF	TGTGCCAGCAGCTTAGGGGGCATTAATACTGGCTACACCTTC
TRBV10-3	TRBJ1-5	14	.	.	CAISGEGVGQPQHF	TGTGCCATCAGTGGGGAGGGGGTCGGTCAGCCCCAGCATTTT
TRBV20-1	TRBJ2-7	11	TRBD2	few	CSAERGREQYF	TGCAGTGCCGAGCGGGGGCGCGAGCAGTACTTC
TRBV5-8	TRBJ2-3	12	.	once	CASSLADYPQYF	TGTGCCAGCAGCTTGGCCGACTATCCCCAGTATTTT
TRBV5-1	TRBJ2-2	14	.	.	CASSLGGSNGELFF	TGCGCCAGCAGCTTAGGAGGGAGCAATGGGGAGCTGTTTTTT
TRBV25-1	TRBJ1-6	17	.	.	CASSEYQGPYYNSPLHF	TGTGCCAGCAGTGAATATCAGGGGCCCTACTATAATTCACCCCTCCACTTT
TRBV7-2	TRBJ2-1	15	TRBD2	.	CASSLSRGSYNEQFF	TGTGCCAGCAGCCTCTCGCGGGGGAGCTACAATGAGCAGTTCTTC
TRBV11-3	TRBJ2-3	14	TRBD2	.	CASSLRGVSDTQYF	TGTGCCAGCAGCTTACGGGGGGTTTCAGATACGCAGTATTTT
TRBV5-4	TRBJ2-7	15	.	.	CASSPRKGVPYEQYF	TGTGCCAGCAGCCCGCGCAAAGGGGTCCCTTACGAGCAGTACTTC
TRBV5-1	TRBJ2-1	12	.	.	CASSRQDDEQFF	TGCGCCAGCAGCCGCCAAGACGATGAGCAGTTCTTC
TRBV20-1	TRBJ2-3	15	TRBD2	.	CSATEVAGDWLAQYF	TGCAGTGCTACTGAGGTAGCGGGGGACTGGTTAGCGCAGTATTTT